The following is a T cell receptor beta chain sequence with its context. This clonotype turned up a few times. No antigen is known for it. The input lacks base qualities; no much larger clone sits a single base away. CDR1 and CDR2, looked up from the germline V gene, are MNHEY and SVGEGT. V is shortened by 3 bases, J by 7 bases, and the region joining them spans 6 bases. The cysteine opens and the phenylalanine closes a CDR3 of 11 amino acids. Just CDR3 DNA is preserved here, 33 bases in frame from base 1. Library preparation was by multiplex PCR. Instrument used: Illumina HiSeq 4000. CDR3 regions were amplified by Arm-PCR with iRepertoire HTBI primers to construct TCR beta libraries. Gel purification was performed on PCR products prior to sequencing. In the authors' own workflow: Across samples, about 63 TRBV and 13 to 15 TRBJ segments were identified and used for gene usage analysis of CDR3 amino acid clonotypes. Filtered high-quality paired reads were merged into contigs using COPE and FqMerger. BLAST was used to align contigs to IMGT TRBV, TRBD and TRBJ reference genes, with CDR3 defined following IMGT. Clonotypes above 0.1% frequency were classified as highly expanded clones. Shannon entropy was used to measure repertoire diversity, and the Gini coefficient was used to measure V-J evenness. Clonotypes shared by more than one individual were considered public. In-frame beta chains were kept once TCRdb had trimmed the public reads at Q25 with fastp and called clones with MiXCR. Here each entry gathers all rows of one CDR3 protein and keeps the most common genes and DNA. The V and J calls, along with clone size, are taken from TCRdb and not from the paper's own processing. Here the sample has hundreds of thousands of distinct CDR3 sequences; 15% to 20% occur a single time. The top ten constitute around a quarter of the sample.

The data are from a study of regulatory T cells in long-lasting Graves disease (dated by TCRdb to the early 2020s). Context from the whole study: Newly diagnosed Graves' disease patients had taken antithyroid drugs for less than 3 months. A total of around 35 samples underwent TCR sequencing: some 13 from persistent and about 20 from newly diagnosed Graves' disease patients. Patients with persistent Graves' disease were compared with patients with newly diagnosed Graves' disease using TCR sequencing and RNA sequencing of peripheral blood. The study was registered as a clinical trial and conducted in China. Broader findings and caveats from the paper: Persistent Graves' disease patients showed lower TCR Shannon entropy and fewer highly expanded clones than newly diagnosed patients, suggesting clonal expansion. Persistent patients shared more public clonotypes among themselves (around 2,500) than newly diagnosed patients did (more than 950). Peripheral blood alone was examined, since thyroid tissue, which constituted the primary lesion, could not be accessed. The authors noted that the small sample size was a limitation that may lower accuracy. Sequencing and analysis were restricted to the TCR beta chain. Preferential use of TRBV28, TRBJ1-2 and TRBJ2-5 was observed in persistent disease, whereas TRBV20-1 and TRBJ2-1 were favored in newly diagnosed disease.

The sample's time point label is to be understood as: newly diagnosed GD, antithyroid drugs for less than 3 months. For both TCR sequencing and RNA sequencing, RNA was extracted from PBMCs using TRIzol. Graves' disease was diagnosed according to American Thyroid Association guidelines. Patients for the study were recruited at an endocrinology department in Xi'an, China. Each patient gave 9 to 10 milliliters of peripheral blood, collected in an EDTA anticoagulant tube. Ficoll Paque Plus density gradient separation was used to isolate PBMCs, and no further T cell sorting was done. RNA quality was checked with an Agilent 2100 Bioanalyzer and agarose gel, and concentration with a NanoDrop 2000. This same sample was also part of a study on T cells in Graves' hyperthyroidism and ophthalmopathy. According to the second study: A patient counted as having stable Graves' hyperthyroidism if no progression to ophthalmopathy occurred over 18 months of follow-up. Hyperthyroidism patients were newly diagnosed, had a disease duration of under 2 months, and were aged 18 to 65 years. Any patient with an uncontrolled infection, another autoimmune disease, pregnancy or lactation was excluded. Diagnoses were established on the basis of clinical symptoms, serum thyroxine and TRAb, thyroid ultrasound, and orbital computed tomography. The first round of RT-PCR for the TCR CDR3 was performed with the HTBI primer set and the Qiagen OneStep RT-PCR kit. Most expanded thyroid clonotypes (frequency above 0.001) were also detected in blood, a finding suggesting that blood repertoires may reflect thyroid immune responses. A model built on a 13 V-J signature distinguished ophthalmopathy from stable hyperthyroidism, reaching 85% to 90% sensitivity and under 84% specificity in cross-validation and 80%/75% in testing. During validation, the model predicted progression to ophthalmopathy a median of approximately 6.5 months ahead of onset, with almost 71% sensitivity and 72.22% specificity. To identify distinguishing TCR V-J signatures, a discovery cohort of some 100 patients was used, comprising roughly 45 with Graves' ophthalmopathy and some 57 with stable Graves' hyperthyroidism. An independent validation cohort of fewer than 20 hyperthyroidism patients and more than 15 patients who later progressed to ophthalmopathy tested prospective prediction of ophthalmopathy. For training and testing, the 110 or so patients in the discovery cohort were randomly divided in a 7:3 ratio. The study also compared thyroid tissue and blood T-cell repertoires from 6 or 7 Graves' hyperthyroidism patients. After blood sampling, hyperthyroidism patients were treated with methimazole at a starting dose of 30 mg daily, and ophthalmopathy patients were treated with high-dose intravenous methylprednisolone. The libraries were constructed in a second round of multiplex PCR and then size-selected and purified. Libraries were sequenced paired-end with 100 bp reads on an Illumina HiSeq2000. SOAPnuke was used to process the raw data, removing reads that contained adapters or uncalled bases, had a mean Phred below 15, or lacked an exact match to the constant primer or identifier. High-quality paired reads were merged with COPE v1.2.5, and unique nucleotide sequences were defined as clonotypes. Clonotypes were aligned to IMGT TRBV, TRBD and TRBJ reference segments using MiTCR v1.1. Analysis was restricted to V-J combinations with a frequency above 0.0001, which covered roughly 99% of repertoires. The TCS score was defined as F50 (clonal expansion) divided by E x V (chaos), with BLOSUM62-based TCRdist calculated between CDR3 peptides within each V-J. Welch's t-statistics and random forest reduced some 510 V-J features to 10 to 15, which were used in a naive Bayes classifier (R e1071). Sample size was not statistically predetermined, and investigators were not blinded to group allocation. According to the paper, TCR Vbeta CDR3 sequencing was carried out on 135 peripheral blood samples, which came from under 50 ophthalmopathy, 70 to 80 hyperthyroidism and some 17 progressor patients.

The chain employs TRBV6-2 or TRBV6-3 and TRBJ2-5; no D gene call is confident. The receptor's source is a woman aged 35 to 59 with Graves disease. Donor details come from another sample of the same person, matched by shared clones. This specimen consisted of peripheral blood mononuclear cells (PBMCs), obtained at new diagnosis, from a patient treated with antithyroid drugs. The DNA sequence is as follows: TGTGCCAGCAGTTATCCGGGGACCCAGTACTTC. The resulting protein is CASSYPGTQYF.